The entry below describes one T cell receptor beta chain. This entry belongs to a study of T cells expressing NK-cell markers. Turning to the study itself: Researchers got TCR beta repertoires out of sorted CD3+CD56+NKG2C+, CD3+CD56+NKG2C- and CD3+CD56-NKG2C+ T cells.

The CDR3 covers 14 residues. From its re-call of the 5' RACE reads, TCRdb lists each CDR3 protein once, without DNA. Its table records about 410,000 distinct CDR3 sequences. The clonotype was recovered from a woman aged 45-59 years in good health. Sequencing was carried out using blood T cells: a sorted CD56 or NKG2C T cell subset, CD4+ or CD8+ T cells, or bulk PBMC T cells (not recorded which). The chain carries TRBV12-3 or TRBV12-4 and TRBJ1-6; TCRdb selects TRBD1, and the lack of DNA leaves this call unchecked. CDR3 sequence: CASSLDPGDSPLHF.